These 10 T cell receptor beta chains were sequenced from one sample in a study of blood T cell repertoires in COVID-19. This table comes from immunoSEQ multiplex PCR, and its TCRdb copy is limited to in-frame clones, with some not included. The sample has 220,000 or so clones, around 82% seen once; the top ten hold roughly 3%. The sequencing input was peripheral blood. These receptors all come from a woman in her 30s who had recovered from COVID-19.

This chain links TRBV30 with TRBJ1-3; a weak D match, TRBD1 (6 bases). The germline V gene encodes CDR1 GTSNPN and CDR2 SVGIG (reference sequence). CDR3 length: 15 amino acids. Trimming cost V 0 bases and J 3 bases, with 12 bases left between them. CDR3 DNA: TGTGCCTGGAGTGTAAGGGGGTTGAGTGGAAACACCATATATTTT. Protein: CAWSVRGLSGNTIYF.

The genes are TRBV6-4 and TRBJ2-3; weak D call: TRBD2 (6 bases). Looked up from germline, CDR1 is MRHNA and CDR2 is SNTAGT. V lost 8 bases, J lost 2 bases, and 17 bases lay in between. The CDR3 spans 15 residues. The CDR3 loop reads CASGASGGDTDTQYF. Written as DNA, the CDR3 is TGTGCCAGCGGGGCGTCTGGCGGGGACACAGATACGCAGTATTTT.

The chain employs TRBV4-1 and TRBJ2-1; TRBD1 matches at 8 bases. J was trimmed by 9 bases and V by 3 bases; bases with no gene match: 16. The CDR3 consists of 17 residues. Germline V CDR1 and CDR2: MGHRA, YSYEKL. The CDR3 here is CASSQIHRGIWTGEQFF. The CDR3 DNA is TGCGCCAGCAGCCAGATACACAGGGGGATCTGGACTGGTGAGCAGTTCTTC.

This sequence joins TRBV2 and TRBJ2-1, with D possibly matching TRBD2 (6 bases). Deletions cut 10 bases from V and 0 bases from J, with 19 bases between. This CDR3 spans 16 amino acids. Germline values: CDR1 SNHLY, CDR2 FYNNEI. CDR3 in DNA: TGTGCCATCCCCAGAGGGGACTCACACTCCTACAATGAGCAGTTCTTC. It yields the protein CAIPRGDSHSYNEQFF.

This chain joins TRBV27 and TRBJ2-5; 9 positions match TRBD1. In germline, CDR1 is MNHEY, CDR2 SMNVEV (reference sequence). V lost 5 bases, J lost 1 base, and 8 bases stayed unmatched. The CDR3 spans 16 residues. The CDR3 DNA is TGTGCCAGCAGTGCCCACAGGGGGCGCTTCCAAGAGACCCAGTACTTC. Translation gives CASSAHRGRFQETQYF.

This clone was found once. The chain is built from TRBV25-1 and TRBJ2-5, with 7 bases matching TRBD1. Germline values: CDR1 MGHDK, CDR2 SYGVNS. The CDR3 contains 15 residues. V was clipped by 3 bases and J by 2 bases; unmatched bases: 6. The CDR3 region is CASSDHRGTQETQYF. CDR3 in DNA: TGTGCCAGCAGTGATCACAGGGGAACTCAAGAGACCCAGTACTTC. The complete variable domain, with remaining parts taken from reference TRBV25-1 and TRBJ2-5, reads EADIYQTPRYLVIGTGKKITLECSQTMGHDKMYWYQQDPGMELHLIHYSYGVNSTEKGDLSSESTVSRIRTEHFPLTLESARPSHTSQYLCASSDHRGTQETQYFGPGTRLLVL.

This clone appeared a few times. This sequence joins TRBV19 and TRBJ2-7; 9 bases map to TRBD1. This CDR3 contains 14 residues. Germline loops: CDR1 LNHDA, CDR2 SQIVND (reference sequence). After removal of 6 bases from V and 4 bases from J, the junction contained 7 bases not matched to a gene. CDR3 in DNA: TGTGCCAGTAGGCCGGGACAGGGTAGATACGAGCAGTACTTC. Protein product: CASRPGQGRYEQYF.

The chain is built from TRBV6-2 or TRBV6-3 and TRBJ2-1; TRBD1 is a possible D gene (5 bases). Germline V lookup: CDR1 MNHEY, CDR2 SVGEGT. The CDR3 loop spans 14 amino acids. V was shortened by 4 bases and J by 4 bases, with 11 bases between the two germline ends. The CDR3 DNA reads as TGTGCCAGCAGTTTCAACTCAGGGTACAATGAGCAGTTCTTC. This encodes CASSFNSGYNEQFF.

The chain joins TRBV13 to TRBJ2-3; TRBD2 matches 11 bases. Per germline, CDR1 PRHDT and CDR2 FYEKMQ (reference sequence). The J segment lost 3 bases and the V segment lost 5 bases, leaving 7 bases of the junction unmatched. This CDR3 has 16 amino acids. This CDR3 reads CASSPTSGRETDTQYF. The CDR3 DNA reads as TGTGCCAGCAGCCCAACTAGCGGGAGAGAAACAGATACGCAGTATTTT.

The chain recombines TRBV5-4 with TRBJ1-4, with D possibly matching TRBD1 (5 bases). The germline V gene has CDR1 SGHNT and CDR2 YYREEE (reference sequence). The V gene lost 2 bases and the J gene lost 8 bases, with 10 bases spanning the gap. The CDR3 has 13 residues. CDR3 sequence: CASSLRGGEKLFF. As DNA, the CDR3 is TGTGCCAGCAGCTTAAGGGGAGGGGAAAAACTGTTTTTT.